This TCR beta chain was recorded in a study of control samples from healthy donors and cancer patients. Clones were read by immunoSEQ multiplex PCR, and TCRdb kept only the in-frame ones, dropping some. Found here are around 50,000 clones, around 95% of them singletons; the top ten hold 1.5% to 2%. Germline V CDR1 and CDR2: MDHEN, SYDVKM. Between the trimmed V and J ends, which lost 2 bases and 4 bases, there was a span of 9 bases. The CDR3 totals 14 residues. The origin of this receptor is a woman aged 25 to 39 in good health. The rearrangement uses TRBV28 and TRBJ1-3; D gene uncertain. The source material was blood. The DNA for the CDR3 is TGTGCCAGCAGTTTACGAGTTTTCGGAAACACCATATATTTT. Its protein is CASSLRVFGNTIYF.